This T cell receptor beta chain appears in the sequencing data of a study of blood T cell repertoires in COVID-19. Study details: Acute and convalescent COVID-19 specimens originated in the United States, Italy and Spain. T cells, B-cell-depleted T cells, or PBMCs supplied cDNA or gDNA.

CDR3 length: 12 amino acids. CDR1 is GTSNPN, CDR2 SVGIG, per germline (reference sequence). The germline V and J ends were trimmed by 0 bases and 5 bases, with 7 bases remaining between them. In the original analysis: Reference gene primer amplification gave nucleated cell count estimates. The method was immunoSEQ multiplex PCR; TCRdb's version includes in-frame clones alone and lacks a portion of them. D and trimming were read from the DNA, whereas the V and J calls and clone size are those reported in that table. This sample carries 150,000 to 200,000 clones, 86% of them seen once, and the ten largest clones take more than 3%. This clone was observed a few times.

The sequence came from a woman in her sixties or seventies with acute or convalescent COVID-19. Sequencing was carried out using peripheral blood. This sequence joins TRBV30 and TRBJ1-2; the D gene is possibly TRBD1 (5 bases). CDR3: CAWSVSGYGYTF. CDR3 sequence (DNA): TGTGCCTGGAGTGTATCAGGGTATGGCTACACCTTC.